This TCR beta chain was identified during a study of T cells in Graves' hyperthyroidism and ophthalmopathy. Study overall: At the time of initial diagnosis and before any treatment, peripheral blood was collected.

From RNA transcripts, TCR beta CDR3 regions were amplified. Researchers ran a first-round RT-PCR on the TCR CDR3 using the HTBI primer set. TCRdb re-called the multiplex PCR reads through MiXCR, storing one row per CDR3 protein. The sample has about 480,000 distinct CDR3 sequences, about an eighth seen once. The CDR3 is made up of 14 amino acids. Trimming cost V 5 bases and J 0 bases, with 8 bases left between them. The germline V gene encodes CDR1 MDHEN and CDR2 SYDVKM. PBMCs stemmed from 10 ml fresh peripheral blood. At least ten counts were recorded for this clonotype. V gene TRBV28 combines with J gene TRBJ1-3; D might be TRBD1 (5 bases). Sequenced: blood. The clonotype comes from a woman younger than 30 with Graves' hyperthyroidism. The CDR3 reads CASSRQSSGNTIYF. CDR3 nucleotides: TGTGCCAGCAGTCGACAGTCCTCTGGAAACACCATATATTTT.